This T cell receptor beta chain was sequenced in a study of cytomegalovirus exposure and HLA in healthy donors. Study observations and caveats: A missense DCLRE1C variant was associated with V- and J-gene trimming of TCR beta chains in a later analysis, and an independent cohort replicated the association.

The PCR was carried out with 60 Vbeta primers and 13 Jbeta primers. Only in-frame clones appear in the TCRdb table, and some are missing; sequencing was by immunoSEQ multiplex PCR. Of about 160,000 clones detected, approximately 75% appear once; the ten largest clones hold less than 2%. This clone has a handful of counts. What it binds is unknown. This sequence originates from a woman between 18 and 29 years old in good health and CMV-seronegative. Sequenced input: PBMCs.

In nucleotides, the CDR3 is TGTGCCAGCTCACCACCCCTCAGCGGGAGGGCGGACAATGAGCAGTTCTTC. Its translation: CASSPPLSGRADNEQFF. The chain combines TRBV18 with TRBJ2-1; TRBD2 agrees at 10 bases. CDR1 and CDR2 from the germline V gene are KGHSH and LQKENI. CDR3 size: 17 residues. Trimming removed 0 bases from V and 5 bases from J; junction bases left unmatched: 7.